Detailed here is one T cell receptor (beta chain). These data are taken from a study of T cells in Graves' hyperthyroidism and ophthalmopathy. As for the study in general: Peripheral blood was drawn at first diagnosis, prior to all treatment.

Diagnosis of hyperthyroidism was new in patients aged 18 to 65, and its duration was under 2 months. Diagnostic assessment was based on clinical symptoms, serum thyroxine and TRAb, thyroid ultrasound and orbital computed tomography. The PBMCs studied were ones that came from 10 ml fresh peripheral blood. The CDR3 runs 15 residues. V was trimmed by 6 bases and J by 0 bases, leaving 15 bases between them. Germline-derived CDR1 and CDR2 are MGHRA and YSYEKL. RNA transcripts were the template for amplifying TCR beta CDR3 regions. HTBI primers were the set used in a first-round RT-PCR of the TCR CDR3. Each CDR3 protein is one row after TCRdb ran MiXCR on the multiplex PCR reads. The table lists a few hundred thousand distinct CDR3 sequences, 15% of them singletons.

The rearrangement uses TRBV4-1 and TRBJ2-7; D may be TRBD2 (7 bases). Specimen: blood. The clonotype was recovered from a woman aged 30 to 39 with Graves' hyperthyroidism. Here the CDR3 reads CASRDQGGGSYEQYF. DNA for the CDR3: TGCGCCAGCAGGGATCAAGGGGGGGGCTCCTACGAGCAGTACTTC.